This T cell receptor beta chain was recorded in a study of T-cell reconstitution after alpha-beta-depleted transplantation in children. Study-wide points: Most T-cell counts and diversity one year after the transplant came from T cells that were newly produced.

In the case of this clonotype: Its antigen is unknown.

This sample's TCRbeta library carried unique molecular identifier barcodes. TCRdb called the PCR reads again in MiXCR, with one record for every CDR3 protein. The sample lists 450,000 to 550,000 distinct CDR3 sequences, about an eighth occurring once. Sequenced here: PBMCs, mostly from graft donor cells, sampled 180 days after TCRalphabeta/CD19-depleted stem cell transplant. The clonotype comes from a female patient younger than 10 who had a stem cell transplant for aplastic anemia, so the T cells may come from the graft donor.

The CDR3 is CASQGGSAEAFF. In nucleotides, the CDR3 is TGTGCCAGCCAGGGGGGCAGCGCTGAAGCTTTCTTT. This chain uses TRBV6-6 with TRBJ1-1; TRBD1 matches 7 bases. Trimming cost V 8 bases and J 6 bases; bases outside gene matches: 6. Germline V gives CDR1 MNHNY, CDR2 SVGAGI (reference sequence). The CDR3 is made up of 12 amino acids.